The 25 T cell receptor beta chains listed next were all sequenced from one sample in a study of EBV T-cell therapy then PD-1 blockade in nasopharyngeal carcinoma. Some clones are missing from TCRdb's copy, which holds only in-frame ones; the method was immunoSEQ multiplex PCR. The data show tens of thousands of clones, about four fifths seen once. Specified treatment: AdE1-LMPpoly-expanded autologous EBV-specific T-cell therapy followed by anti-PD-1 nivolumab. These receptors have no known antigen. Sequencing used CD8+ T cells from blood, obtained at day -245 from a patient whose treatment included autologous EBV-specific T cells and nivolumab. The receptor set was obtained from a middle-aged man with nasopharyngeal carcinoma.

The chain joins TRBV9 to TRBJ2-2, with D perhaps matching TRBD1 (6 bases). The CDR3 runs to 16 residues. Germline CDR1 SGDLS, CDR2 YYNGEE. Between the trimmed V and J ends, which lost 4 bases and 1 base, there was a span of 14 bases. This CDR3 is CASSSYTRGNTGELFF. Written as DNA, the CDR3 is TGTGCCAGCAGCTCTTACACCAGGGGGAACACCGGGGAGCTGTTTTTT.

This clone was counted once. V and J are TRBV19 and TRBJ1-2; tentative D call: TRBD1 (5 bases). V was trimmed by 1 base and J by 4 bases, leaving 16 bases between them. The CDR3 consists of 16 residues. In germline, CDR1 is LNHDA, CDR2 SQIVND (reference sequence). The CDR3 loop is CASSIAPGRSAYGYTF. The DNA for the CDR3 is TGTGCCAGTAGTATAGCGCCAGGGCGATCTGCCTATGGCTACACCTTC.

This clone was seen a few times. In DNA form, the CDR3 reads TGTGCCAGCAGCTTACAACTAGCCCCCTACGAGCAGTACTTC. Its protein product is CASSLQLAPYEQYF. V gene TRBV7-8 combines with J gene TRBJ2-7; TRBD2 might be the D (6 bases). The germline gives CDR1 SGHVS, CDR2 FQNEAQ. The CDR3 sequence is 14 residues long. The germline V and J ends were trimmed by 2 bases and 2 bases, with 10 bases remaining between them.

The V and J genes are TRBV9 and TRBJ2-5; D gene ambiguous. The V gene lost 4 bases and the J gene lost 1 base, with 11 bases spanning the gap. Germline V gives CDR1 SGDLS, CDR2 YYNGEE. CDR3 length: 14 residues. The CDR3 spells CASSNGQVQETQYF. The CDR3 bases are TGTGCCAGCAGCAATGGGCAGGTCCAAGAGACCCAGTACTTC.

The CDR3 loop reads CASSIQAYSNQPQHF. For the CDR3, the DNA is TGTGCCAGTAGTATACAGGCGTATAGCAATCAGCCCCAGCATTTT. The gene calls are TRBV19 and TRBJ1-5; D is unresolved. Germline lookup yields CDR1 LNHDA and CDR2 SQIVND (reference sequence). With 2 bases removed from V and 0 bases from J, the gap between germline ends came to 8 bases. This CDR3 contains 15 residues.

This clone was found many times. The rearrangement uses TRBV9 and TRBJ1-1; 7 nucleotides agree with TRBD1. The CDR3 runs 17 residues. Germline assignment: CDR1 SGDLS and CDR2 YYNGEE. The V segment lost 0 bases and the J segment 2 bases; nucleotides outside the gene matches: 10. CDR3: CASSVEPGGALNTEAFF. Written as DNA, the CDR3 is TGTGCCAGCAGCGTAGAACCAGGGGGAGCTCTAAACACTGAAGCTTTCTTT.

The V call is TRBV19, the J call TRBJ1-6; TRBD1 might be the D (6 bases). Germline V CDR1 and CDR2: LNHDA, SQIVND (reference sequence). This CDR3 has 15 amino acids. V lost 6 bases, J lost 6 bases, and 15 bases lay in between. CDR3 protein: CASSLRTAGNSPLHF. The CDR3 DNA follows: TGTGCCAGTAGCCTTAGGACAGCGGGTAATTCACCCCTCCACTTT. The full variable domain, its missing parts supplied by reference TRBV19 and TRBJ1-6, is DGGITQSPKYLFRKEGQNVTLSCEQNLNHDAMYWYRQDPGQGLRLIYYSQIVNDFQKGDIAEGYSVSREKKESFPLTVTSAQKNPTAFYLCASSLRTAGNSPLHFGNGTRLTVT.

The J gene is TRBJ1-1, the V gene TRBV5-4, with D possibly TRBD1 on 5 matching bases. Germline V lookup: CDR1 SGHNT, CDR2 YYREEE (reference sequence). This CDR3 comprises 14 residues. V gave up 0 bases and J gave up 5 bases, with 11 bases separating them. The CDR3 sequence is CASSLAPGGTEAFF. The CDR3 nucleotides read TGTGCCAGCAGCTTGGCCCCGGGGGGAACTGAAGCTTTCTTT. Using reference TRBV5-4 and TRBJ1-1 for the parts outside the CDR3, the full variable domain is ETGVTQSPTHLIKTRGQQVTLRCSSQSGHNTVSWYQQALGQGPQFIFQYYREEENGRGNFPPRFSGLQFPNYSSELNVNALELDDSALYLCASSLAPGGTEAFFGQGTRLTVV.

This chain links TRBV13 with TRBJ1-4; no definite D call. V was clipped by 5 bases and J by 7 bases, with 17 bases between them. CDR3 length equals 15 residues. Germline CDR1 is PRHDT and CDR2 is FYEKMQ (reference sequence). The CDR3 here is CASSLGPFSGEKLFF. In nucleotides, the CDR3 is TGTGCCAGCAGCCTCGGGCCCTTTTCCGGTGAAAAACTGTTTTTT.

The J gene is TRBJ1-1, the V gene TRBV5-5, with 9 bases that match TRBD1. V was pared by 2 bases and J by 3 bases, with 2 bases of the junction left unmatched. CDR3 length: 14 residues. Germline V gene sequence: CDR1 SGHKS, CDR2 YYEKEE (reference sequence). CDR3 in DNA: TGTGCCAGCAGCTTCTGGACAGGGGACACTGAAGCTTTCTTT. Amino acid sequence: CASSFWTGDTEAFF.

CDR3 bases: TGTGCCAGCCTCCTGCCCCGCCGGGACAGGGGGCGTTCTGAAGCTTTCTTT. It codes for CASLLPRRDRGRSEAFF. J is TRBJ1-1 and V is TRBV28; 12 nucleotides match TRBD1. Germline V gene lookup returns CDR1 MDHEN and CDR2 SYDVKM. The CDR3 runs to 17 residues. V lost 8 bases and J lost 6; bases outside the gene matches: 16.

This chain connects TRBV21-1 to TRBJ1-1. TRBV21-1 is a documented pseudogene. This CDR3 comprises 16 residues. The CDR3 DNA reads TGTGCCAGCAGCAAAGTCCCTGAGGGTCTTAACACTGAAGCTTTCTTT. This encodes CASSKVPEGLNTEAFF.

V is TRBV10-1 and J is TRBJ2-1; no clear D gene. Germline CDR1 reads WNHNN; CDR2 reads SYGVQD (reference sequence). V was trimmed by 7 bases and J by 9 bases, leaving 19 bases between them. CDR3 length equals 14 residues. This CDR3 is CASIPDVVFSEQFF. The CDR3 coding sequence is TGCGCCAGCATTCCGGACGTAGTGTTTAGTGAGCAGTTCTTC.

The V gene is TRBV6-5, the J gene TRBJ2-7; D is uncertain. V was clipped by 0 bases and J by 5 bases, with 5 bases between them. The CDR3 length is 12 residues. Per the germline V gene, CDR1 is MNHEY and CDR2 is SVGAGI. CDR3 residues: CASSYSSHEQYF. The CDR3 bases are TGTGCCAGCAGTTACTCGAGCCACGAGCAGTACTTC.

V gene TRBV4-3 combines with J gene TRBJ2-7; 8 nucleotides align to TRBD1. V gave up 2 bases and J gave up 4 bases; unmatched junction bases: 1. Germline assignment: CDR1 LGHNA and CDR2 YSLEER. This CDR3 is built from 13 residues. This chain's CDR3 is CASSQHRGYEQYF. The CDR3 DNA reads TGCGCCAGCAGCCAACACAGGGGGTACGAGCAGTACTTC.

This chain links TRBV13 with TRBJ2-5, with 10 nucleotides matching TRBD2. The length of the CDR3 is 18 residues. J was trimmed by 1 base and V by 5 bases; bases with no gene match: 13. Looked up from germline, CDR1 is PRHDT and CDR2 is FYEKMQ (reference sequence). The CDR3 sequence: CASSGSISGGTSQETQYF. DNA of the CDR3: TGTGCCAGCAGCGGGAGTATTAGCGGGGGGACCAGCCAAGAGACCCAGTACTTC. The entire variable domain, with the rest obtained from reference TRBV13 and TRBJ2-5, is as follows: AAGVIQSPRHLIKEKRETATLKCYPIPRHDTVYWYQQGPGQDPQFLISFYEKMQSDKGSIPDRFSAQQFSDYHSELNMSSLELGDSALYFCASSGSISGGTSQETQYFGPGTRLLVL.

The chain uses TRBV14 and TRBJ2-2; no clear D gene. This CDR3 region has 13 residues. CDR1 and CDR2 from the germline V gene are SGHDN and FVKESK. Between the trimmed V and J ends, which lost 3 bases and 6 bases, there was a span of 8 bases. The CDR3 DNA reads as TGTGCCAGCAGCCAGCCGTCGTCCGGGGAGCTGTTTTTT. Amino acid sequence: CASSQPSSGELFF.

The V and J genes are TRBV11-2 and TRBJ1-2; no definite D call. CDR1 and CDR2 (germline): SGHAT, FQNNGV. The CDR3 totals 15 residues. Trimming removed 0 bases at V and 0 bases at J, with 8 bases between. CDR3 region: CASSLEVAPNYGYTF. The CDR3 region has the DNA TGTGCCAGCAGCTTAGAGGTGGCCCCTAACTATGGCTACACCTTC. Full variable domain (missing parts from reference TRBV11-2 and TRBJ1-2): EAGVAQSPRYKIIEKRQSVAFWCNPISGHATLYWYQQILGQGPKLLIQFQNNGVVDDSQLPKDRFSAERLKGVDSTLKIQPAKLEDSAVYLCASSLEVAPNYGYTFGSGTRLTVV.

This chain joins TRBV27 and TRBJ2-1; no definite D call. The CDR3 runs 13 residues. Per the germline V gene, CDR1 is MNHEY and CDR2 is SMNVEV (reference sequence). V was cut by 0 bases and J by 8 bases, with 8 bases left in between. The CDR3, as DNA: TGTGCCAGCAGTTTATCCCTGCGCGATGAGCAGTTCTTC. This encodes CASSLSLRDEQFF.

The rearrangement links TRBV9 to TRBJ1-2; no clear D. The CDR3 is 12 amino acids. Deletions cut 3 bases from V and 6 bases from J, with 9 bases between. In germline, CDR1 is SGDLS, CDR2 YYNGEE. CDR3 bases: TGTGCCAGCAGCGCCCGACCCAATGGCTACACCTTC. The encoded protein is CASSARPNGYTF.

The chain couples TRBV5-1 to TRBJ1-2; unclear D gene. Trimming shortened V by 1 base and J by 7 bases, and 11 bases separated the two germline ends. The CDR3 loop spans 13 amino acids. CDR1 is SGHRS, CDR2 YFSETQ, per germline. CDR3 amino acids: CASSLSGRGGYTF. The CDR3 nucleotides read TGCGCCAGCAGCTTGTCTGGGCGGGGTGGCTACACCTTC. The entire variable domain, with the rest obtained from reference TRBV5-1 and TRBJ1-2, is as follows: KAGVTQTPRYLIKTRGQQVTLSCSPISGHRSVSWYQQTPGQGLQFLFEYFSETQRNKGNFPGRFSGRQFSNSRSEMNVSTLELGDSALYLCASSLSGRGGYTFGSGTRLTVV.

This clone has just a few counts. The CDR3 here is CAWTVPGIHHHEKLFF. The CDR3, as DNA: TGTGCCTGGACCGTCCCGGGCATCCACCATCATGAAAAACTGTTTTTT. The rearrangement links TRBV30 to TRBJ1-4; D unclear. V was trimmed by 4 bases and J by 6 bases, leaving 21 bases between them. This CDR3 has 16 amino acids. Germline V lookup: CDR1 GTSNPN, CDR2 SVGIG (reference sequence).

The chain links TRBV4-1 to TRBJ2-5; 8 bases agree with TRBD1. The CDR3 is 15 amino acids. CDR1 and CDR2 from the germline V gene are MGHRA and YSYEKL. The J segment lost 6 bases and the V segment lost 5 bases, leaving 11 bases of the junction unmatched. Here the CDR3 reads CASSYGGQGAKTQYF. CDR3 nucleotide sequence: TGCGCCAGCAGCTATGGGGGGCAGGGGGCCAAGACCCAGTACTTC.

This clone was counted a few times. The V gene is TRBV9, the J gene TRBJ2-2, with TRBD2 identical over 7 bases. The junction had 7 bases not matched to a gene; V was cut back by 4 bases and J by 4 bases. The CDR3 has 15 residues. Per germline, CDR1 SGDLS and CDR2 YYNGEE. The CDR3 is CASSPDTGGTGELFF. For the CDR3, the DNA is TGTGCCAGCAGCCCCGATACGGGGGGCACCGGGGAGCTGTTTTTT.

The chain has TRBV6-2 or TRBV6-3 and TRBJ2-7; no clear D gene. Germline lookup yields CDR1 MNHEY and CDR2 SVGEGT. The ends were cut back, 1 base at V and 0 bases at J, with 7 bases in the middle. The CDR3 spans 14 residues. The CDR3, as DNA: TGTGCCAGCAGTTACTTGGCCAGCTCCTACGAGCAGTACTTC. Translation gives CASSYLASSYEQYF.